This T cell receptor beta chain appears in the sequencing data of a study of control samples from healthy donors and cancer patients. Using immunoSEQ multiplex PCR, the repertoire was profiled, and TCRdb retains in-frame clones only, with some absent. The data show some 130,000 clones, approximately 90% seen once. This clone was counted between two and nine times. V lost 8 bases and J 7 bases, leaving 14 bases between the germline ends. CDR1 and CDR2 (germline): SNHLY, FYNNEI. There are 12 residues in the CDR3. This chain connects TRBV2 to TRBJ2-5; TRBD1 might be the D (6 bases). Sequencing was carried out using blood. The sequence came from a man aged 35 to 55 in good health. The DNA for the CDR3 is TGTGCCAGCCAGGGCCCAGGGGCGACCCAGTACTTC. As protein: CASQGPGATQYF.